This T cell receptor beta chain was documented in a study of OX40 agonist ivuxolimab in advanced cancers. Clones were read by immunoSEQ multiplex PCR, and TCRdb kept only the in-frame ones, dropping some. The sample lists tens of thousands of clones, approximately 89% occurring once. Trimming removed 3 bases at V and 1 base at J, with 10 bases between. The CDR3 is 14 amino acids. Germline lookup yields CDR1 SGDLS and CDR2 YYNGEE. The sequencing here drew on CD4+ or CD8+ T cells sorted from blood, taken in a trial of the OX40 agonist ivuxolimab. The rearrangement joins TRBV9 to TRBJ1-1; D not resolved. This clonotype originated in an adult with an advanced solid tumor such as melanoma, head and neck, liver or kidney cancer. The CDR3 DNA reads TGTGCCAGCAGCGCTAACAGAGGGAACACTGAAGCTTTCTTT. This codes for CASSANRGNTEAFF.